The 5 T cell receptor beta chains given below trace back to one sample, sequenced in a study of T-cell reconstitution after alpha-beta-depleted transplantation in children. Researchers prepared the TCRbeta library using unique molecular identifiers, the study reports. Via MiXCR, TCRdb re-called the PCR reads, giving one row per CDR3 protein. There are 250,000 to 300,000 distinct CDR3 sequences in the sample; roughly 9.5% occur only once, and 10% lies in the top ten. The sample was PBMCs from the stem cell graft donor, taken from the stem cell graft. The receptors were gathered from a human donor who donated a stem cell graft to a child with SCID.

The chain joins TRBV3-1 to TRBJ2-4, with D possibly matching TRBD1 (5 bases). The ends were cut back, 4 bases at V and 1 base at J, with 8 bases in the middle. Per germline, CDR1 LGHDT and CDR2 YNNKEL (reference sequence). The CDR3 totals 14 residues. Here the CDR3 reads CASSPRQAKNIQYF. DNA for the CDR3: TGTGCCAGCAGCCCCAGACAGGCCAAAAACATTCAGTACTTC.

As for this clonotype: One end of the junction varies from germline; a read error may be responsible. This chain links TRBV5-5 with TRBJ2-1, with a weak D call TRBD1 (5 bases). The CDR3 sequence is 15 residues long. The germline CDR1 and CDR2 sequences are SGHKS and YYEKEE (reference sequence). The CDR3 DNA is TGTGCTAGCAGCTTGGGGCCCCGCTCCTACAATGAGCAGTTCTTC. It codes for CASSLGPRSYNEQFF.

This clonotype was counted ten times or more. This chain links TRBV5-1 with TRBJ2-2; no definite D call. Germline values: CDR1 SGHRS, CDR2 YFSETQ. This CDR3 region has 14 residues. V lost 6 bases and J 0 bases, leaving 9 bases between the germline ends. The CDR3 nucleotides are TGCGCCAGCACTGACACCGCGAACACCGGGGAGCTGTTTTTT. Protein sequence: CASTDTANTGELFF.

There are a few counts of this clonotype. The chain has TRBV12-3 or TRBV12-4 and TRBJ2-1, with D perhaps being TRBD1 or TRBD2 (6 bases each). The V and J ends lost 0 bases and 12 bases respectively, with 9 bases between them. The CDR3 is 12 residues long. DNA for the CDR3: TGTGCCAGCAGTTTAGCCGGGGGCGGGCAGTTCTTC. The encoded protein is CASSLAGGGQFF.

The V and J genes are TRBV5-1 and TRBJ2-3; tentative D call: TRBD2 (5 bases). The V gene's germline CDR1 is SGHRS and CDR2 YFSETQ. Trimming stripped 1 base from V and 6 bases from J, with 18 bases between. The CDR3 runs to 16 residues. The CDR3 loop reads CASSLLAMGSLDTQYF. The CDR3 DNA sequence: TGCGCCAGCAGCTTGTTGGCCATGGGGAGTCTGGATACGCAGTATTTT.